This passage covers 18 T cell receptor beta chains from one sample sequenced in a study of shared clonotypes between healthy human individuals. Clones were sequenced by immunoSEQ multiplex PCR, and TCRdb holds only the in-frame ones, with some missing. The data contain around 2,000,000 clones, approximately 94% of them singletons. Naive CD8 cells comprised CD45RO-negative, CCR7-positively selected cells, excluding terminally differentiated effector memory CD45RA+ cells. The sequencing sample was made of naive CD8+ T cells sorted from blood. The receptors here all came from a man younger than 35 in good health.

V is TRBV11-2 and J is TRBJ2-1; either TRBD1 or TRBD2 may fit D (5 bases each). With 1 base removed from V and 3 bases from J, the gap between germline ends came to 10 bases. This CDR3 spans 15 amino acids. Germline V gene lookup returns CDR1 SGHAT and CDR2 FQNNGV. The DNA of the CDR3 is TGTGCCAGCAGCTTAGCTGGGGACCTCTACAATGAGCAGTTCTTC. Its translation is CASSLAGDLYNEQFF. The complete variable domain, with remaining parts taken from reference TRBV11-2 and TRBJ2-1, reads EAGVAQSPRYKIIEKRQSVAFWCNPISGHATLYWYQQILGQGPKLLIQFQNNGVVDDSQLPKDRFSAERLKGVDSTLKIQPAKLEDSAVYLCASSLAGDLYNEQFFGPGTRLTVL.

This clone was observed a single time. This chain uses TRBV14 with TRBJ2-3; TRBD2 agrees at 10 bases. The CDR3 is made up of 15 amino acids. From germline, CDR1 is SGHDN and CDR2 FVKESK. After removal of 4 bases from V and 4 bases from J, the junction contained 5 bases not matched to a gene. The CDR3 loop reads CASSPGTSASDTQYF. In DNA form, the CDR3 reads TGTGCCAGCAGCCCAGGGACTAGCGCGTCAGATACGCAGTATTTT.

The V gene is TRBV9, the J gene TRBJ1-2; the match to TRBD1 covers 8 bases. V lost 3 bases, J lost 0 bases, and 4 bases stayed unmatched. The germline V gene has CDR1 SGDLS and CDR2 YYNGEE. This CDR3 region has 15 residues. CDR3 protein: CASSEGDRTNYGYTF. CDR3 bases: TGTGCCAGCAGCGAGGGGGACAGGACTAACTATGGCTACACCTTC. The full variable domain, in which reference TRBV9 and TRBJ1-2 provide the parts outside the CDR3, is DSGVTQTPKHLITATGQRVTLRCSPRSGDLSVYWYQQSLDQGLQFLIQYYNGEERAKGNILERFSAQQFPDLHSELNLSSLELGDSALYFCASSEGDRTNYGYTFGSGTRLTVV.

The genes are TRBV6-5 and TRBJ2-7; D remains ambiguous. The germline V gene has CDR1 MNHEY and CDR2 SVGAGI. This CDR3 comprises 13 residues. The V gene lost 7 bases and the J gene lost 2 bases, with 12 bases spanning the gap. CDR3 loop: CASIGPTAYEQYF. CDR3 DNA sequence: TGTGCCAGCATCGGACCAACGGCCTACGAGCAGTACTTC.

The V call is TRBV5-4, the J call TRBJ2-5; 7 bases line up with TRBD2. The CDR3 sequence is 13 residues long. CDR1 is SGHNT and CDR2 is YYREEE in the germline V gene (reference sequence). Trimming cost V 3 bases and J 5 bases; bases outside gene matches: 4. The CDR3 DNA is TGTGCCAGCAGCTCCCTCGGGGGGGAGACCCAGTACTTC. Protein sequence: CASSSLGGETQYF.

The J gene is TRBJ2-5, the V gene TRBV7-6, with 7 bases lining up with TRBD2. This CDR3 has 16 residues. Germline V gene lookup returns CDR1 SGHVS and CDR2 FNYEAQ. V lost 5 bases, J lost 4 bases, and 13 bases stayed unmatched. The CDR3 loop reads CASSPWGEGVGETQYF. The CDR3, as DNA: TGTGCCAGCAGCCCCTGGGGGGAGGGCGTGGGAGAGACCCAGTACTTC.

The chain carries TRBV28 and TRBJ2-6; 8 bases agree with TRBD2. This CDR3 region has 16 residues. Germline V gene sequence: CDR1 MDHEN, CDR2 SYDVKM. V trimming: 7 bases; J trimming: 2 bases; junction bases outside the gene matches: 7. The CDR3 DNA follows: TGTGCCAGCACCGGGGGGGACATGACTGGGGCCAACGTCCTGACTTTC. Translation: CASTGGDMTGANVLTF. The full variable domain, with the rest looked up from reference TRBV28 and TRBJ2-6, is DVKVTQSSRYLVKRTGEKVFLECVQDMDHENMFWYRQDPGLGLRLIYFSYDVKMKEKGDIPEGYSVSREKKERFSLILESASTNQTSMYLCASTGGDMTGANVLTFGAGSRLTVL.

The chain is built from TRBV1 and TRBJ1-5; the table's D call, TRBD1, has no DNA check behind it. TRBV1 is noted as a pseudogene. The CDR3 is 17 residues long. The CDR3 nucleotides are TGCACCAGCAGCCGGGTCGGACAGGACCTTAGCAATCAGCCCCAGCATTTT. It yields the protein CTSSRVGQDLSNQPQHF.

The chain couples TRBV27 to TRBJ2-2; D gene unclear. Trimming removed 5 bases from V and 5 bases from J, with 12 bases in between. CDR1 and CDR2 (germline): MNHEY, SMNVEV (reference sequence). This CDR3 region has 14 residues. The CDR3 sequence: CASSLFPRTGELFF. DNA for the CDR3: TGTGCCAGCAGTCTCTTCCCCCGTACCGGGGAGCTGTTTTTT.

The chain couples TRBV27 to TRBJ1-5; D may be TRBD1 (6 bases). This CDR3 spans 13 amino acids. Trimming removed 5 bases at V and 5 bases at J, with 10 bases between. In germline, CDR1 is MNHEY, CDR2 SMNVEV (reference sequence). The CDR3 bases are TGTGCCAGCAGTGTCAGGGGAGATCAGCCCCAGCATTTT. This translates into CASSVRGDQPQHF.

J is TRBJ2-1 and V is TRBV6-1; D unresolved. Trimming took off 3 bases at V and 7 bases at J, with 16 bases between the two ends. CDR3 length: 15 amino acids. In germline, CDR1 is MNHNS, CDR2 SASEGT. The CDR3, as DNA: TGTGCCAGCAGTGACCTATCAGGAGTCGGGAATGAGCAGTTCTTC. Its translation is CASSDLSGVGNEQFF.

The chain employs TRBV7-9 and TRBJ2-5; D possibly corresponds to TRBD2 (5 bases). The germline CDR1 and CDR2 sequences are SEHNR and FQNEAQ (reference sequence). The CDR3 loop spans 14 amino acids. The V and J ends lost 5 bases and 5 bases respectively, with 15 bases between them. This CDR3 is CASSPTGLAETQYF. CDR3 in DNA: TGTGCCAGCAGCCCCACCGGGTTAGCGGAGACCCAGTACTTC.

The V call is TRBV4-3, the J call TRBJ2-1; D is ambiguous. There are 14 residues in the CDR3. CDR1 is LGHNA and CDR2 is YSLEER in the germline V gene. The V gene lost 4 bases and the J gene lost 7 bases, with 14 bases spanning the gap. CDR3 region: CASSRLQLANEQFF. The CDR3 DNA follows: TGCGCCAGCAGCCGCTTGCAGCTTGCAAATGAGCAGTTCTTC.

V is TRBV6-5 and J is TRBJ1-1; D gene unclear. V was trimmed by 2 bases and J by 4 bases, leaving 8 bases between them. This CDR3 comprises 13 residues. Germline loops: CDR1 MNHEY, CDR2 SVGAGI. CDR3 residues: CASSYTGFTEAFF. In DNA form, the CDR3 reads TGTGCCAGCAGTTACACCGGGTTCACTGAAGCTTTCTTT.

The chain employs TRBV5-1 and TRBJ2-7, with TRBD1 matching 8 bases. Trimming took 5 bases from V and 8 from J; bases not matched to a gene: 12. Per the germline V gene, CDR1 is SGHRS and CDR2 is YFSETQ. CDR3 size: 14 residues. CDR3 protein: CASRPEWDRTQQYF. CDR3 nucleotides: TGCGCCAGCAGGCCGGAGTGGGACAGGACACAGCAGTACTTC.

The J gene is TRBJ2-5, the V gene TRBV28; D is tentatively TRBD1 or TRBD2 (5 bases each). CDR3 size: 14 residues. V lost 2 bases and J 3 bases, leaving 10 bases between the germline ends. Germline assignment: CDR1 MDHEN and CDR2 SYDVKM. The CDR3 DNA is TGTGCCAGCAGTTTAGGGGGACGGGAAGAGACCCAGTACTTC. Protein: CASSLGGREETQYF.

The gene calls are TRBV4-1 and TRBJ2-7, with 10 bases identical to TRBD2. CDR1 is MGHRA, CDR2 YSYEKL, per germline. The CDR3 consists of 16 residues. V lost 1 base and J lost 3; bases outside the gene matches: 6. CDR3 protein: CASSQVAGGSDYEQYF. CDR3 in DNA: TGCGCCAGCAGCCAAGTAGCGGGGGGCTCTGACTACGAGCAGTACTTC.

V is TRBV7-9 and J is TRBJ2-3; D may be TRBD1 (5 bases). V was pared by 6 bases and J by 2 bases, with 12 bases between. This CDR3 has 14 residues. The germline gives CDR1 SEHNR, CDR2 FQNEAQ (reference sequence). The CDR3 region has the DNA TGTGCCAGCAGTATAGGGGTTCCCACAGATACGCAGTATTTT. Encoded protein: CASSIGVPTDTQYF.